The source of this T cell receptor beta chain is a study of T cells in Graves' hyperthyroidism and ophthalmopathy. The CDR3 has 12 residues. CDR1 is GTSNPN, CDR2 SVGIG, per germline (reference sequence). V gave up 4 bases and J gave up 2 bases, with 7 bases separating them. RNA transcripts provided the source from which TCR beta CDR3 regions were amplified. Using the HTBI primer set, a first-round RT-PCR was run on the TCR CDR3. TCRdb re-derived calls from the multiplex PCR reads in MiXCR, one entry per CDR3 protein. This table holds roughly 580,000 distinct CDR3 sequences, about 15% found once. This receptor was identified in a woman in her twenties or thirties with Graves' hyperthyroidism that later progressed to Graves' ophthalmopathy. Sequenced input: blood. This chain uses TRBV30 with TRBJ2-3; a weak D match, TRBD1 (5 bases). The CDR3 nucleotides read TGTGCCTGGAACAGGTACACAGATACGCAGTATTTT. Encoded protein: CAWNRYTDTQYF.